What follows describes a single T cell receptor beta chain. Profiling relied on immunoSEQ multiplex PCR, and the TCRdb table lists in-frame clones only, not all of them. The table has under 200,000 clones, about 86% seen once; the top ten hold about 10%. These data come from a study of blood T cell repertoires in COVID-19. Seattle-derived patients entered the study during active infection and were followed longitudinally. V was shortened by 0 bases and J by 2 bases, with 7 bases between the two germline ends. Germline CDR1 and CDR2: MNHEY and SMNVEV (reference sequence). CDR3 length: 14 amino acids. V is TRBV27 and J is TRBJ1-1, with TRBD1 as a possible D gene (6 bases). The TCR sequence derives from a woman aged 55-70 years with COVID-19, enrolled during active disease. Sequencing was carried out using peripheral blood. The CDR3 bases are TGTGCCAGCAGTTTATCGACAGGTAACACTGAAGCTTTCTTT. It specifies CASSLSTGNTEAFF.